Listed here are 6 T cell receptor beta chains from one sample, sequenced in a study of cytomegalovirus exposure and HLA in healthy donors. PCR amplification relied on 60 Vbeta primers (plus 13 Jbeta primers). Data came from immunoSEQ multiplex PCR; TCRdb stores just in-frame clones and leaves some out. The data contain roughly 130,000 clones, roughly 85% of them seen just once; the ten biggest clones take up roughly 1.2%. Sequencing was performed on PBMCs. These receptors came from a boy under 18 in good health and CMV-seronegative.

This rearrangement joins TRBV10-3 to TRBJ2-7; D is unresolved. CDR1 is ENHRY and CDR2 is SYGVKD in the germline V gene. The CDR3 length is 12 residues. V was pared by 8 bases and J by 3 bases, with 11 bases between. This chain's CDR3 is CAIASLGYEQYF. The CDR3 region has the DNA TGTGCCATCGCAAGCCTCGGCTACGAGCAGTACTTC.

This clone has just one count. The rearrangement joins TRBV4-2 to TRBJ2-1; D is unclear. This CDR3 comprises 16 residues. The V gene lost 4 bases and the J gene lost 4 bases, with 17 bases spanning the gap. The V gene's germline CDR1 is LGHNA and CDR2 YNFKEQ. The CDR3: CASSPLTRLTYNEQFF. As DNA, the CDR3 is TGTGCCAGCAGCCCTCTTACTCGGTTGACATACAATGAGCAGTTCTTC.

The chain employs TRBV5-1 and TRBJ2-3; tentative D call: TRBD2 (5 bases). Germline assignment: CDR1 SGHRS and CDR2 YFSETQ. The CDR3 is 14 residues long. Trimming left V 4 bases short and J 2 bases short, with 11 bases between. CDR3 bases: TGCGCCAGCAGCCGAAGCGGAAACACAGATACGCAGTATTTT. The encoded protein is CASSRSGNTDTQYF.

V is TRBV5-1 and J is TRBJ2-7, with 10 positions matching TRBD1. In germline, CDR1 is SGHRS, CDR2 YFSETQ. Losses at the gene ends were 0 bases for V and 5 bases for J; bases not matched to a gene: 8. The CDR3 is 16 residues long. CDR3 DNA: TGCGCCAGCAGCTTGGGACTCCCCGGGACAGGGGACGAGCAGTACTTC. Amino acids: CASSLGLPGTGDEQYF.

V usage is TRBV6-5 and J usage is TRBJ1-5, with a weak D call TRBD1 (6 bases). This CDR3 has 13 residues. Deletions cut 5 bases from V and 6 bases from J, with 11 bases between. From germline, CDR1 is MNHEY and CDR2 SVGAGI. The CDR3 DNA sequence: TGTGCCAGCAGTCCACAGGGATTTCAGCCCCAGCATTTT. Its translation: CASSPQGFQPQHF.

This clone came up once. CDR3 protein: CASSVGGGGENIQYF. The CDR3, as DNA: TGTGCCAGCAGCGTAGGAGGGGGTGGTGAAAACATTCAGTACTTC. This chain links TRBV9 with TRBJ2-4; D possibly corresponds to TRBD1 (6 bases). Per germline, CDR1 SGDLS and CDR2 YYNGEE. The CDR3 has 15 amino acids. Trimming pared 0 bases from V and 5 bases from J, leaving 12 bases between.